Here is one T cell receptor (beta chain) with its context. The antigen remains undetermined. The data derive from a study of blood T cells in healthy people across ages. The study, taken as a whole, reports: There was a strong correlation between TCR beta diversity and naive T cell percentage. Age brought a roughly linear fall in TCR beta diversity measured per million T cells.

The authors ran a second PCR of 7 to 11 cycles using a sample-barcoded 5' primer and a J-beta primer mix. Each cDNA molecule was tagged by a template-switch adaptor that had 12 random nucleotides. TCRdb re-derived calls from the 5' RACE reads in MiXCR, one entry per CDR3 protein. The sample shows over 1,500,000 distinct CDR3 sequences, around half of them seen only once. The V end was cut by 7 bases, the J end by 1 base, with 12 bases between. The CDR3 is 14 residues long. Germline CDR1 KGHDR, CDR2 SFDVKD. What was sequenced was blood. The J gene is TRBJ1-2, the V gene TRBV24-1; D remains unclear. The TCR sequence derives from a woman between 40 and 50 years old in good health. The CDR3 here is CATRPGRVNYGYTF. CDR3 DNA sequence: TGTGCCACCAGACCCGGACGAGTTAACTATGGCTACACCTTC.